Listed below are T cell receptor beta chains from one sample, sequenced in a study of T cell repertoires in cytomegalovirus infection. TCRdb passed the reads through MiXCR, listing each CDR3 protein once. The sample holds hundreds of thousands of distinct CDR3 sequences, roughly 26% seen once. Specimen: CD8+ T cells from PBMCs. The receptor set was obtained from a human donor in good health (CMV status not recorded). Some clones in this sample may be carry-over from other donors' samples. Each CDR3 is given with its conserved first and last residue. The order of the fields is J gene, CDR3 length, V gene, D gene, clone size, CDR3 protein, CDR3 DNA. A D gene is named only where the DNA matches it firmly. The listing skips clone size in some rows; elsewhere it reads once, few, many or a size class.

TRBJ1-5 | 14 | TRBV12-5 | . | many | CASGLNSVNQPQHF | TGTGCTAGTGGTTTGAACAGCGTAAATCAGCCCCAGCATTTT
TRBJ1-6 | 17 | TRBV28 | . | many | CASSSKSLSSLRPPLHF | TGTGCCAGCAGTTCCAAAAGCCTCTCCTCTCTTCGACCACCCCTCCACTTT
TRBJ2-2 | 14 | TRBV6-5 | TRBD1 | . | CASSLIQGAGELFF | TGTGCCAGCAGTTTAATACAGGGGGCCGGGGAGCTGTTTTTT
TRBJ2-7 | 18 | TRBV3-1 | TRBD2 | few | CASSQDGLVRGYPYEQYF | TGTGCCAGCAGCCAAGATGGGTTAGTGCGGGGGTATCCCTACGAGCAGTACTTC
TRBJ2-3 | 15 | TRBV9 | TRBD2 | . | CASSVAGGGTDTQYF | TGTGCCAGCAGCGTAGCGGGGGGGGGCACAGATACGCAGTATTTT
TRBJ1-5 | 13 | TRBV7-6 | . | . | CVSSTSERQPQHF | TGTGTCAGCAGCACCTCTGAGCGTCAGCCCCAGCATTTT
TRBJ1-1 | 13 | TRBV2 | . | few | CASMGGSNTEAFF | TGTGCCAGCATGGGCGGTTCGAACACTGAAGCTTTCTTT
TRBJ1-5 | 13 | TRBV2 | . | few | CASRTGSHQPQHF | TGTGCCAGCAGAACAGGGTCCCATCAGCCCCAGCATTTT
TRBJ1-2 | 15 | TRBV2 | . | . | CASSEALWQGDGYTF | TGTGCCAGCAGTGAAGCGCTTTGGCAGGGTGATGGCTACACCTTC
TRBJ2-1 | 14 | TRBV19 | . | . | CASSIQGTYNEQFF | TGTGCCAGTAGTATCCAGGGTACCTACAATGAGCAGTTCTTC
TRBJ2-3 | 15 | TRBV5-6 | TRBD2 | . | CACSGVGGEADTQYF | TGTGCCTGTAGCGGCGTGGGGGGGGAAGCAGATACGCAGTATTTT
TRBJ1-1 | 13 | TRBV7-3 | . | . | CASRSDRNTEAFF | TGTGCCAGCAGGAGCGACAGGAACACTGAAGCTTTCTTT
TRBJ1-2 | 14 | TRBV12-3/TRBV12-4 | . | few | CASTSWVGEDGYTF | TGTGCCAGCACCTCGTGGGTTGGAGAGGATGGCTACACCTTC
TRBJ2-2 | 14 | TRBV7-9 | . | few | CASSSGPLTGELFF | TGTGCCAGCAGCTCGGGACCGCTCACCGGGGAGCTGTTTTTT
TRBJ2-1 | 14 | TRBV6-2/TRBV6-3 | TRBD1 | few | CASSRQGTYNEQFF | TGTGCCAGCAGTCGACAGGGTACATACAATGAGCAGTTCTTC
TRBJ2-1 | 14 | TRBV6-6 | . | few | CASSYSFQDNEQFF | TGTGCCAGCAGTTACTCGTTTCAGGACAATGAGCAGTTCTTC
TRBJ1-1 | 14 | TRBV9 | . | . | CASSVDVPDTEAFF | TGTGCCAGCAGCGTAGATGTACCGGACACTGAAGCTTTCTTT
TRBJ2-7 | 15 | TRBV27 | TRBD1 | many | CASSVKQGAPYEQYF | TGTGCCAGCAGTGTAAAACAGGGGGCCCCCTACGAGCAGTACTTC
TRBJ2-3 | 12 | TRBV7-6 | . | many | CASSLEGDTQYF | TGTGCCAGCAGCTTAGAGGGCGATACGCAGTATTTT
TRBJ1-1 | 13 | TRBV28 | . | few | CASITGGRTEAFF | TGTGCCAGCATCACCGGGGGACGCACTGAAGCTTTCTTT
TRBJ2-2 | 17 | TRBV15 | . | . | CATSGLPGTRSSGELFF | TGTGCCACCAGCGGACTCCCCGGGACTCGGAGTTCGGGGGAGCTGTTTTTT
TRBJ2-1 | 15 | TRBV19 | TRBD2 | many | CASSNSGGFDNEQFF | TGTGCCAGTAGTAATAGCGGGGGGTTCGACAATGAGCAGTTCTTC
TRBJ1-1 | 14 | TRBV5-1 | . | . | CASSPYRANTEAFF | TGCGCCAGCAGCCCCTACAGGGCGAACACTGAAGCTTTCTTT
TRBJ1-2 | 15 | TRBV19 | . | . | CASSNPLGGDYGYTF | TGTGCCAGTAGTAACCCCCTGGGAGGAGACTATGGCTACACCTTC
TRBJ1-5 | 14 | TRBV7-6 | . | few | CASSQGRGNQPQHF | TGTGCCAGCAGCCAGGGACGGGGCAATCAGCCCCAGCATTTT
TRBJ2-2 | 15 | TRBV14 | TRBD1 | many | CASSFGTANTGELFF | TGTGCCAGCAGCTTCGGGACAGCGAACACCGGGGAGCTGTTTTTT
TRBJ2-5 | 14 | TRBV2 | TRBD2 | . | CASMGLAGVETQYF | TGTGCCAGCATGGGACTAGCGGGGGTGGAGACCCAGTACTTC
TRBJ2-6 | 18 | TRBV7-3 | TRBD1 | many | CASSLTGQVLSGANVLTF | TGTGCCAGCAGCTTAACGGGACAGGTACTCTCTGGGGCCAACGTCCTGACTTTC
TRBJ2-5 | 16 | TRBV7-9 | . | . | CASSPGALRLQETQYF | TGTGCCAGCAGCCCTGGAGCCCTTCGACTTCAAGAGACCCAGTACTTC
TRBJ2-1 | 15 | TRBV19 | TRBD2 | many | CASSQASGGLNEQFF | TGTGCCAGTTCCCAAGCTAGCGGGGGGCTCAATGAGCAGTTCTTC
TRBJ2-5 | 14 | TRBV9 | . | . | CASSVGGSQETQYF | TGTGCCAGCAGCGTGGGGGGCTCACAAGAGACCCAGTACTTC
TRBJ2-1 | 12 | TRBV12-5 | . | many | CASGGGHNEQFF | TGTGCTAGTGGTGGGGGCCACAATGAGCAGTTCTTC
TRBJ2-2 | 13 | TRBV7-9 | . | many | CASSLGSTGELFF | TGTGCCAGCAGCTTAGGAAGTACCGGGGAGCTGTTTTTT
TRBJ2-1 | 12 | TRBV7-6 | . | . | CTSSPRGHEQFF | TGTACCAGCAGTCCCAGGGGTCATGAGCAGTTCTTC
TRBJ1-3 | 14 | TRBV10-2 | . | few | CASSHPGTRDTIYF | TGCGCCAGCAGTCACCCGGGGACAAGAGACACCATATATTTT
TRBJ1-1 | 14 | TRBV20-1 | . | many | CSAPHLGAGAEAFF | TGCAGTGCTCCTCATCTCGGGGCAGGAGCTGAAGCTTTCTTT
TRBJ2-1 | 14 | TRBV28 | . | once | CASSLDSRVDEQFF | TGTGCCAGCAGTTTAGACTCCCGTGTCGATGAGCAGTTCTTC
TRBJ2-5 | 14 | TRBV12-3/TRBV12-4 | TRBD1 | many | CASRVQGGQETQYF | TGTGCCAGCAGAGTACAGGGGGGCCAAGAGACCCAGTACTTC
TRBJ2-1 | 15 | TRBV9 | . | . | CASSGRLASDIEQFF | TGTGCCAGCAGCGGCCGACTTGCATCCGACATTGAGCAGTTCTTC
TRBJ2-3 | 11 | TRBV29-1 | . | . | CSVWESNTQYF | TGCAGCGTCTGGGAATCTAATACGCAGTATTTT
TRBJ1-2 | 13 | TRBV20-1 | . | . | CSARDPGFYGYTF | TGCAGTGCTAGAGACCCCGGCTTCTATGGCTACACCTTC